Listed here are 13 T cell receptor beta chains from one sample, sequenced in a study of T cells in Graves' hyperthyroidism and ophthalmopathy. The source material, RNA transcripts, was used to amplify TCR beta CDR3 regions. Researchers ran a first-round RT-PCR on the TCR CDR3 using the HTBI primer set. One entry per CDR3 protein results from TCRdb running MiXCR on the multiplex PCR reads. The data hold about 350,000 distinct CDR3 sequences, with about 14% observed a single time. The specimen was blood. The receptors derive from a woman aged 30 to 39 with Graves' hyperthyroidism.

This clonotype has a count of ten or more. J is TRBJ1-1 and V is TRBV28, with D possibly TRBD1 on 6 matching bases. V dropped 6 bases and J dropped 0 bases, with 14 bases sitting between them. Germline-derived CDR1 and CDR2 are MDHEN and SYDVKM. The CDR3 totals 15 residues. The CDR3 sequence: CASRQGGNMNTEAFF. In DNA, the CDR3 is TGTGCCAGCAGGCAAGGGGGGAACATGAACACTGAAGCTTTCTTT.

The genes are TRBV9 and TRBJ1-2; tentative D call: TRBD1 (6 bases). V was trimmed by 4 bases and J by 8 bases, leaving 15 bases between them. Germline assignment: CDR1 SGDLS and CDR2 YYNGEE. This CDR3 comprises 13 residues. The CDR3 spells CASSPWGAEGYTF. In nucleotides, the CDR3 is TGTGCCAGCAGCCCCTGGGGGGCCGAAGGCTACACCTTC. Full variable domain (missing parts from reference TRBV9 and TRBJ1-2): DSGVTQTPKHLITATGQRVTLRCSPRSGDLSVYWYQQSLDQGLQFLIQYYNGEERAKGNILERFSAQQFPDLHSELNLSSLELGDSALYFCASSPWGAEGYTFGSGTRLTVV.

This clonotype was observed at least ten times. The chain joins TRBV2 to TRBJ1-5; TRBD1 is a possible D gene (6 bases). The germline V gene encodes CDR1 SNHLY and CDR2 FYNNEI. The length of the CDR3 is 14 residues. Trimming left V 5 bases short and J 2 bases short, with 10 bases between. CDR3 sequence: CASSWRQGNQPQHF. In DNA form, the CDR3 reads TGTGCCAGCAGTTGGAGACAGGGCAATCAGCCCCAGCATTTT.

This clonotype was recorded at least ten times. The rearrangement links TRBV20-1 to TRBJ2-3; 7 bases map to TRBD2. CDR3 length: 17 residues. After removal of 5 bases from V and 2 bases from J, the junction contained 16 bases not matched to a gene. Germline V gene sequence: CDR1 DFQATT, CDR2 SNEGSKA (reference sequence). The CDR3 bases are TGCAGTGCTCCACCCGCTGGGGCTAGCGGAGACACAGATACGCAGTATTTT. This sequence encodes CSAPPAGASGDTDTQYF.

This clonotype has more than one count but fewer than ten. This chain joins TRBV27 and TRBJ2-7, with D possibly being TRBD2 (5 bases). Trimming took off 4 bases at V and 7 bases at J, with 11 bases between the two ends. The CDR3 sequence is 12 residues long. The V gene's germline CDR1 is MNHEY and CDR2 SMNVEV (reference sequence). In DNA, the CDR3 is TGTGCCAGCAGTTCCCTGAGGGAGGAGCAGTACTTC. Its protein product is CASSSLREEQYF.

The chain links TRBV28 to TRBJ2-1; TRBD2 matches at 10 bases. The CDR3 has 16 residues. The germline V gene encodes CDR1 MDHEN and CDR2 SYDVKM. The V gene end was trimmed by 0 bases and the J gene end by 8 bases; junction bases not matched to a gene: 7. CDR3 protein: CASSLWLAGVRDEQFF. CDR3 DNA sequence: TGTGCCAGCAGTTTATGGCTAGCGGGAGTCAGGGATGAGCAGTTCTTC.

This clonotype was seen repeatedly, ten times or more. The chain uses TRBV7-8 and TRBJ2-1, with D perhaps TRBD2 (5 bases). Germline-derived CDR1 and CDR2 are SGHVS and FQNEAQ. The CDR3 totals 16 residues. V lost 1 base and J lost 0, with 10 bases in between. This CDR3 reads CASSLGLGSSYNEQFF. In DNA form, the CDR3 reads TGTGCCAGCAGCTTAGGCCTGGGGAGCTCCTACAATGAGCAGTTCTTC.

This clonotype was recorded a few times. This chain connects TRBV3-1 to TRBJ2-3, with D possibly being TRBD2 (6 bases). This CDR3 is built from 16 residues. V dropped 3 bases and J dropped 2 bases, with 15 bases sitting between them. Germline CDR1 and CDR2: LGHDT and YNNKEL (reference sequence). As DNA, the CDR3 is TGTGCCAGCAGCCAGGGGGAACGGGAGTACACAGATACGCAGTATTTT. Translation gives CASSQGEREYTDTQYF.

The table lists this clonotype with many counts. The gene calls are TRBV20-1 and TRBJ2-7; D remains ambiguous. Trimming cost V 0 bases and J 5 bases, with 17 bases left between them. The length of the CDR3 is 15 residues. Germline V gives CDR1 DFQATT, CDR2 SNEGSKA (reference sequence). Written as DNA, the CDR3 is TGCAGTGCTAGAGATGGGCGGAGAATCCCCAACGAGCAGTACTTC. This codes for CSARDGRRIPNEQYF.

This clonotype has at least ten counts. V usage is TRBV20-1 and J usage is TRBJ2-1; 9 bases agree with TRBD1. This CDR3 is built from 15 residues. After removal of 6 bases from V and 7 bases from J, the junction contained 13 bases not matched to a gene. Germline V gives CDR1 DFQATT, CDR2 SNEGSKA (reference sequence). The CDR3 DNA is TGCAGTGCAACGATCCGGGACAGGGAATGGAATGAGCAGTTCTTC. It specifies CSATIRDREWNEQFF.

This clonotype was recorded a few times. The chain has TRBV28 and TRBJ1-4, with TRBD1 as a possible D gene (5 bases). Germline V gene sequence: CDR1 MDHEN, CDR2 SYDVKM. The CDR3 runs 14 residues. Trimming stripped 8 bases from V and 6 bases from J, with 16 bases between. The CDR3 nucleotides read TGTGCCAGCGGACAAAACAGGAGGGATGAAAAACTGTTTTTT. It codes for CASGQNRRDEKLFF.

At least ten counts were recorded for this clonotype. The V and J genes are TRBV28 and TRBJ2-3; D possibly corresponds to TRBD2 (6 bases). The CDR3 consists of 14 residues. The germline gives CDR1 MDHEN, CDR2 SYDVKM. V was shortened by 8 bases and J by 2 bases, with 14 bases between the two germline ends. CDR3 coding DNA: TGTGCCAGCCAGAAGGGGAGGACCACAGATACGCAGTATTTT. This gives the protein CASQKGRTTDTQYF.

In its sample, this clonotype was seen once. The chain links TRBV4-2 to TRBJ2-3; 9 bases match TRBD2. The germline gives CDR1 LGHNA, CDR2 YNFKEQ. The CDR3 covers 18 residues. The ends lost 1 base at V and 1 base at J; junction bases unmatched: 9. CDR3 in DNA: TGTGCCAGCAGCCAAGGGGATAGCGGGAGTGGAGGCACAGATACGCAGTATTTT. Its protein is CASSQGDSGSGGTDTQYF.